This T cell receptor beta chain was observed in a study of CD8+CD57+ T cells in acquired aplastic anemia. Study background: Yields of DNA that came from sorted CD4+ and CD8+ cells averaged about 3.3 ug.

Trimming took off 5 bases at V and 6 bases at J, with 22 bases between the two ends. The germline V gene has CDR1 SGHVS and CDR2 FNYEAQ. The CDR3 consists of 16 residues. General observations from the study: Sharing between patients and controls was observed for some 27 CD8+ CDR3 sequences. Levels of CD8+ Simpson's diversity were not significantly distinct in patients versus controls.

CDR3 and TCR beta VDJ profiling relied on a genomic DNA template. Via MiXCR, TCRdb re-called the reads, giving one row per CDR3 protein. The sample has approximately 270,000 distinct CDR3 sequences, approximately 57% seen once. Of note for this clonotype: Its antigen is currently unknown.

This TCR derives from a human donor with severe aplastic anemia or a healthy control (not recorded which). The source material was sorted CD4+, CD8+, or CD8+CD57+ T cells (not recorded which) from PBMCs. The chain is built from TRBV7-6 and TRBJ1-1; D uncertain. The CDR3 region is CASSLGFGGRGAEAFF. The CDR3 nucleotides are TGTGCCAGCAGCCTAGGCTTTGGCGGGCGCGGCGCTGAAGCTTTCTTT.